These T cell receptor beta chains were read from a single sample in a study of cytomegalovirus exposure and HLA in healthy donors. Assay: immunoSEQ multiplex PCR; the TCRdb copy retains only in-frame clones and omits some. The sample lists under 200,000 clones, 80% occurring once. Material for sequencing was PBMCs. Receptors originate from a human donor in good health. The CDR3 runs from the conserved cysteine through the conserved F or W. A D gene is named only where the DNA matches it firmly. Expanded clones get a size class; other rows say once, few or many, or leave the size out.

d_call clone_size j_call v_call cdr3_aa cdr3_nt
. . TRBJ2-7 TRBV11-1 CASSLVMGREQYF TGTGCCAGCAGCTTAGTTATGGGGCGCGAGCAGTACTTC
TRBD2 . TRBJ2-3 TRBV7-7 CASSPGEGTAGWTQYF TGTGCCAGCAGCCCCGGGGAGGGAACCGCAGGATGGACGCAGTATTTT
TRBD1 . TRBJ1-2 TRBV27 CASSEYRQGYGYTF TGTGCCAGCAGCGAATACCGACAGGGCTATGGCTACACCTTC
. . TRBJ2-1 TRBV20-1 CSVSDREQFF TGCAGTGTTAGTGACAGGGAGCAGTTCTTC
TRBD1 . TRBJ1-5 TRBV6-1 CASSDRGLVLGQPQHF TGTGCCAGCAGTGACAGGGGGCTCGTCCTCGGTCAGCCCCAGCATTTT
TRBD1 once TRBJ2-1 TRBV7-8 CASSSRQGLRDEQFF TGTGCCAGCAGCTCCCGACAGGGCCTACGGGATGAGCAGTTCTTC
TRBD1 few TRBJ2-6 TRBV6-1 CAGGQGSSGANVLTF TGTGCCGGAGGACAGGGAAGCTCTGGGGCCAACGTCCTGACTTTC
. . TRBJ2-3 TRBV5-1 CASSLGQDHDTQYF TGCGCCAGCAGCTTGGGCCAGGATCACGATACGCAGTATTTT
TRBD1 . TRBJ2-7 TRBV6-5 CASSHYKGAGYEQYF TGTGCCAGCAGCCACTATAAGGGGGCCGGGTACGAGCAGTACTTC
TRBD1 few TRBJ1-2 TRBV7-9 CASSEQTGVNGYTF TGTGCCAGCAGCGAACAGACAGGGGTCAATGGCTACACCTTC
. . TRBJ1-3 TRBV7-2 CASSPWPGNTIYF TGTGCCAGCAGCCCCTGGCCTGGAAACACCATATATTTT
. . TRBJ2-2 TRBV19 CASSIVSVYTGELFF TGTGCCAGTAGTATAGTCTCAGTCTACACCGGGGAGCTGTTTTTT
. . TRBJ2-5 TRBV20-1 CSARDKETQYF TGCAGTGCTAGAGATAAAGAGACCCAGTACTTC
. . TRBJ1-1 TRBV10-3 CAIRGGTEAFF TGTGCCATCCGAGGGGGCACTGAAGCTTTCTTT
TRBD1 . TRBJ2-7 TRBV9 CASSGSGTGGYEQYF TGTGCCAGCAGCGGGTCCGGGACAGGGGGCTACGAGCAGTACTTC
. . TRBJ2-3 TRBV28 CASSPTRESNSRTDTQYF TGTGCCAGCAGTCCTACCCGGGAGTCTAATTCCCGCACAGATACGCAGTATTTT
. once TRBJ1-5 TRBV2 CASSDEGDQPQHF TGTGCCAGCAGTGATGAGGGCGATCAGCCCCAGCATTTT
. . TRBJ1-4 TRBV10-3 CAISEAKGRTNEKLFF TGTGCCATCAGTGAGGCCAAAGGGAGAACTAATGAAAAACTGTTTTTT
TRBD1 . TRBJ1-1 TRBV9 CASSGRTGSTEAFF TGTGCCAGCAGCGGACGGACAGGGAGCACTGAAGCTTTCTTT
TRBD2 . TRBJ2-2 TRBV19 CASSIQGGLNTGELFF TGTGCCAGTAGTATTCAGGGAGGGCTAAACACCGGGGAGCTGTTTTTT
TRBD1 once TRBJ2-3 TRBV19 CASSIDTTGTDTQYF TGTGCCAGTAGTATAGATACGACAGGGACAGATACGCAGTATTTT
TRBD2 . TRBJ2-7 TRBV6-5 CASSYRGGGYEQYF TGTGCCAGCAGTTATCGGGGCGGGGGCTACGAGCAGTACTTC
TRBD2 . TRBJ2-7 TRBV5-6 CASSNSGGNEQYF TGTGCCAGCAGCAATAGCGGGGGCAACGAGCAGTACTTC
. few TRBJ1-3 TRBV27 CASSAPGPLSGNTIYF TGTGCCAGCAGTGCCCCAGGCCCCCTCTCTGGAAACACCATATATTTT
. . TRBJ1-2 TRBV4-3 CASSHQGYYGYTF TGCGCCAGCAGCCACCAGGGTTACTATGGCTACACCTTC
TRBD1 . TRBJ2-7 TRBV11-3 CASSSDRGLYEQYF TGTGCCAGCAGCTCGGACAGGGGGCTGTACGAGCAGTACTTC
. medium-sized TRBJ2-7 TRBV4-1 CASSHHTGEQYF TGCGCCAGCAGCCATCATACGGGTGAGCAGTACTTC
. . TRBJ2-2 TRBV5-4 CASSSQGLDTGELFF TGTGCCAGCAGCTCCCAGGGATTAGACACCGGGGAGCTGTTTTTT
. . TRBJ1-6 TRBV14 CASSHTGSNSPLHF TGTGCCAGCAGCCACACAGGGTCCAATTCACCCCTCCACTTT
TRBD2 few TRBJ2-1 TRBV28 CATKTSGEADEQFF TGTGCCACCAAGACTAGCGGGGAGGCGGATGAGCAGTTCTTC
TRBD1 . TRBJ1-4 TRBV5-1 CASSVGTGGEKLFF TGCGCCAGCAGCGTCGGGACAGGGGGCGAAAAACTGTTTTTT
. . TRBJ2-7 TRBV10-3 CASLKGESSYEQYF TGTGCCTCCCTGAAGGGGGAGAGCTCCTACGAGCAGTACTTC
. . TRBJ2-7 TRBV4-3 CASSPSNRYEQYF TGCGCCAGCAGCCCAAGTAACCGATACGAGCAGTACTTC
. . TRBJ1-2 TRBV5-6 CASSLVQADYGYTF TGTGCCAGCAGCTTGGTCCAGGCAGACTATGGCTACACCTTC
. . TRBJ1-1 TRBV5-1 CASSSLMNTEAFF TGCGCCAGCAGCAGCCTTATGAACACTGAAGCTTTCTTT
. . TRBJ2-1 TRBV5-4 CASSTSDSSEQFF TGTGCCAGCAGCACTTCGGACAGTAGTGAGCAGTTCTTC
TRBD2 . TRBJ2-7 TRBV23-1 CASSQLGTSGGANYEQYF TGCGCCAGCAGTCAATTAGGGACTAGCGGGGGGGCCAACTACGAGCAGTACTTC
. . TRBJ1-1 TRBV28 CASSSPRYTEAFF TGTGCCAGCAGTTCCCCCCGGTACACTGAAGCTTTCTTT
TRBD1 . TRBJ1-5 TRBV6-5 CASPPGQGASRPQHF TGTGCCAGCCCTCCGGGACAGGGGGCTTCTAGGCCCCAGCATTTT
TRBD1 . TRBJ1-1 TRBV18 CASSPDRAFTFVNTEAFF TGTGCCAGCTCACCCGACAGGGCTTTTACTTTTGTGAACACTGAAGCTTTCTTT
TRBD2 . TRBJ2-5 TRBV7-9 CASSSIGKTSGVRETQYF TGTGCCAGCAGCTCGATAGGAAAGACTAGCGGGGTCAGAGAGACCCAGTACTTC
. . TRBJ2-7 TRBV29-1 CSVTGKGIYEQYF TGCAGCGTTACAGGGAAGGGGATCTACGAGCAGTACTTC
. . TRBJ2-7 TRBV5-1 CASSLSGFSEQYF TGCGCCAGCAGCCTTTCGGGTTTCTCCGAGCAGTACTTC
TRBD1 . TRBJ2-7 TRBV18 CASSPDRVGEQYF TGTGCCAGCTCGCCTGACAGGGTGGGCGAGCAGTACTTC
. . TRBJ1-2 TRBV13 CASTPNPPGDYTF TGTGCCAGCACCCCCAACCCTCCCGGGGATTACACCTTC
. . TRBJ1-5 TRBV2 CASSDETKTRPQHF TGTGCCAGCAGTGATGAGACAAAAACGCGGCCCCAGCATTTT
. . TRBJ2-7 TRBV4-3 CASSQDLRGFISYEQYF TGCGCCAGCAGCCAAGATCTACGGGGTTTTATCTCCTACGAGCAGTACTTC
. . TRBJ2-2 TRBV6-6 CASSLLLGANTGELFF TGTGCCAGCAGTCTACTCTTGGGGGCTAACACCGGGGAGCTGTTTTTT
TRBD1 once TRBJ2-7 TRBV18 CASSPGTGDYEQYF TGTGCCAGCTCACCTGGGACAGGGGACTACGAGCAGTACTTC
TRBD1 . TRBJ2-7 TRBV7-2 CASSLGTGSYEQYF TGTGCCAGCAGCTTGGGGACAGGGTCCTACGAGCAGTACTTC
TRBD2 . TRBJ2-1 TRBV5-4 CASKGRGGNEQFF TGTGCCAGCAAAGGGCGGGGGGGCAATGAGCAGTTCTTC
. . TRBJ2-5 TRBV5-5 CASSFRQSQETQYF TGTGCCAGCAGCTTTCGACAAAGTCAAGAGACCCAGTACTTC
. . TRBJ2-5 TRBV18 CASSSALEETQYF TGTGCCAGCTCATCGGCTCTAGAAGAGACCCAGTACTTC